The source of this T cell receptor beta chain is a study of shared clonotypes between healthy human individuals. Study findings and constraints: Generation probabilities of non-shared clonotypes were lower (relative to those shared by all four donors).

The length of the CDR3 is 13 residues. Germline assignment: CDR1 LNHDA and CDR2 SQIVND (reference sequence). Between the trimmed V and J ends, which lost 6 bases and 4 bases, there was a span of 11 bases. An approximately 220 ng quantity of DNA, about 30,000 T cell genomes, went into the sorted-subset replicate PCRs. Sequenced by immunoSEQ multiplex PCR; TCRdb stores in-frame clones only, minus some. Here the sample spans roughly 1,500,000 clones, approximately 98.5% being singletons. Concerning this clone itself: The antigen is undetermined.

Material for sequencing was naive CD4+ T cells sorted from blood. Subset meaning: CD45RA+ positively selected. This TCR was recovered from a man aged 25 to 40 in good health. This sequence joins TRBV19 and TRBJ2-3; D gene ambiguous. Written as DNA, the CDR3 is TGTGCCAGTAGCCTATTACTATCAGATACGCAGTATTTT. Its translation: CASSLLLSDTQYF.